Included here is one T cell receptor beta chain sequence, with context. Its antigen is not identified. Clones were read by immunoSEQ multiplex PCR, and TCRdb kept only the in-frame ones, dropping some. The sample contains fewer than 65,000 clones, approximately 86% of which appear only once. CDR1 is ENHRY and CDR2 is SYGVKD in the germline V gene. CDR3 size: 17 residues. Trimming at V came to 0 bases and at J to 2 bases, leaving 8 bases not matched to a gene. This sample stems from a study of lymphopenia after photon versus proton radiotherapy. Study-wide results and caveats: Survival link was tested only in deceased patients; proton benefit remains a possibility. Under photons, naive T cells and diversity fell while effector/memory populations rose.

The origin of this receptor is a man between 35 and 55 years old with gastric cancer. This material consisted of peripheral blood, taken from a patient treated with photon-based radiotherapy. The rearrangement joins TRBV10-3 to TRBJ1-2, with 8 bases identical to TRBD1. CDR3: CAISESFGQGANYGYTF. CDR3 bases: TGTGCCATCAGTGAGTCGTTCGGGCAGGGGGCCAACTATGGCTACACCTTC.